This T cell receptor beta chain was sequenced in a study of shared clonotypes between healthy human individuals. Concerning this clone itself: Its target is not known.

The assay was run at deep level. Investigators spread the genomic DNA of each subset evenly over several immunoSEQ plates. Sequencing was performed with immunoSEQ multiplex PCR; in TCRdb, only in-frame clones are kept and a portion is missing. Among roughly 570,000 clones listed, 95% to 98% were seen once. Naive-designated CD8 cells lacked CD45RO, were positively enriched for CCR7, and omitted terminally differentiated effector memory CD45RA+ cells. Whole-study findings and limits: The sampled material consisted only of blood, and tissue repertoires are likely to differ. Estimated richness was generally greater in naive than memory subsets.

Germline-derived CDR1 and CDR2 are SGHVS and FNYEAQ. The V segment lost 5 bases and the J segment 5 bases; nucleotides outside the gene matches: 6. The CDR3 is made up of 15 amino acids. The rearrangement links TRBV7-6 to TRBJ2-1; 10 bases fit TRBD2. The TCR originated in a man younger than 40 in good health. Sequencing was carried out using naive CD8+ T cells sorted from blood. This chain's CDR3 is CASSQALAGHNEQFF. DNA of the CDR3: TGTGCCAGCAGCCAAGCACTAGCGGGACACAATGAGCAGTTCTTC.